The 20 T cell receptor beta chains listed next were all sequenced from one sample in a study of T-cell memory formation after mild COVID-19. TCRdb called the 5' RACE reads again in MiXCR, with one record for every CDR3 protein. The top ten clones hold about a fifth of a sample with roughly 310,000 distinct CDR3 sequences, around 15% of them seen once. The source material was PBMCs or a T cell subset sorted from them (not recorded which). These TCRs come from a man between 18 and 29 years old who had mild COVID-19 (a few samples of this study predate the infection). Cell type and time point are not known.

In this sample, this clonotype turned up a few times. This rearrangement joins TRBV7-9 to TRBJ2-3, with D perhaps TRBD2 (6 bases). The germline V gene encodes CDR1 SEHNR and CDR2 FQNEAQ (reference sequence). This CDR3 is 16 amino acids long. V lost 3 bases, J lost 6 bases, and 19 bases lay in between. CDR3 nucleotide sequence: TGTGCCAGCAGCTTGCTGAGGACTAAGTTTGCGGATACGCAGTATTTT. It encodes CASSLLRTKFADTQYF.

The gene calls are TRBV20-1 and TRBJ1-4; 8 nucleotides match TRBD1. The V and J ends lost 6 bases and 8 bases, in that order; junction bases with no gene match: 8. Germline V CDR1 and CDR2: DFQATT, SNEGSKA (reference sequence). The CDR3 runs 13 residues. The chain's CDR3 is CSAQGAEWEKLFF. For the CDR3, the DNA is TGCAGTGCGCAGGGGGCGGAGTGGGAAAAACTGTTTTTT.

This clonotype was seen a few times. The chain uses TRBV5-1 and TRBJ2-1; the D gene is possibly TRBD1 (5 bases). This CDR3 comprises 15 residues. CDR1 is SGHRS, CDR2 YFSETQ, per germline. V was cut by 0 bases and J by 0 bases, with 7 bases left in between. CDR3 amino acids: CASSLGQLSYNEQFF. The CDR3 DNA sequence: TGCGCCAGCAGCTTGGGACAGCTCTCCTACAATGAGCAGTTCTTC.

The V gene is TRBV7-9, the J gene TRBJ2-2, with D perhaps TRBD2 (6 bases). The V gene's germline CDR1 is SEHNR and CDR2 FQNEAQ (reference sequence). This CDR3 has 15 residues. Trimming cost V 6 bases and J 5 bases, with 16 bases left between them. As DNA, the CDR3 is TGTGCCAGCAGGCGTGACGGGGGTGAGACCGGGGAGCTGTTTTTT. Encoded protein: CASRRDGGETGELFF.

J is TRBJ2-7 and V is TRBV5-1; 13 nucleotides match TRBD2. The germline CDR1 and CDR2 sequences are SGHRS and YFSETQ. This CDR3 comprises 16 residues. The trim removed 4 bases at V and 2 bases at J, leaving 6 bases unmatched. The CDR3 nucleotides are TGCGCCAGCAGCCCGTACGGGACTAGCGGGGCCTACGAGCAGTACGTC. This gives the protein CASSPYGTSGAYEQYV.

This sequence joins TRBV5-1 and TRBJ2-1; TRBD2 matches 7 bases. After removal of 3 bases from V and 9 bases from J, the junction contained 12 bases not matched to a gene. CDR1 SGHRS and CDR2 YFSETQ come from the germline V gene. The CDR3 runs 15 residues. The CDR3 reads CASSSIGPPGGEQFF. The CDR3 DNA follows: TGCGCCAGCAGCTCGATAGGACCGCCGGGGGGTGAGCAGTTCTTC.

This chain uses TRBV12-3 or TRBV12-4 with TRBJ1-5; the D is unclear. V was clipped by 2 bases and J by 6 bases, with 8 bases between them. The CDR3 totals 13 residues. The CDR3 DNA follows: TGTGCCAGCAGTTTAATTAGTAGTCAGCCCCAGCATTTT. Protein product: CASSLISSQPQHF.

This clonotype came up many times. The rearrangement uses TRBV20-1 and TRBJ1-1; 7 bases are a match to TRBD1. V gave up 3 bases and J gave up 5 bases; unmatched junction bases: 18. Germline CDR1 DFQATT, CDR2 SNEGSKA (reference sequence). This CDR3 is built from 17 residues. This CDR3 reads CSARVEELSGGWTEAFF. The CDR3 DNA sequence: TGCAGTGCTAGGGTTGAAGAACTCTCAGGGGGGTGGACTGAAGCTTTCTTT.

This clonotype occurred once. The chain is built from TRBV10-2 and TRBJ2-1; the D call may be TRBD1 or TRBD2 (5 bases each). The CDR3 has 13 amino acids. V lost 0 bases to trimming and J lost 8 bases, with 8 bases between them. Looked up from germline, CDR1 is WSHSY and CDR2 is SAAADI. This CDR3 reads CASSESGVHEQFF. CDR3 DNA sequence: TGCGCCAGCAGTGAGTCGGGGGTACATGAGCAGTTCTTC.

The chain combines TRBV14 with TRBJ2-5; D ambiguous. Germline V CDR1 and CDR2: SGHDN, FVKESK. This CDR3 contains 13 residues. V lost 4 bases and J lost 5, with 11 bases in between. CDR3 in DNA: TGTGCCAGCAGCCCCAATTTAGGGGAGACCCAGTACTTC. This codes for CASSPNLGETQYF.

Here the CDR3 reads CASRGRVPEQFF. CDR3 nucleotides: TGTGCCAGCAGGGGCAGGGTCCCTGAGCAGTTCTTC. The V and J genes are TRBV28 and TRBJ2-1; a possible D gene is TRBD1 (5 bases). Between the trimmed V and J ends, which lost 6 bases and 9 bases, there was a span of 12 bases. Germline loops: CDR1 MDHEN, CDR2 SYDVKM. The CDR3 has 12 amino acids.

The rearrangement joins TRBV28 to TRBJ2-5; D might be TRBD1 (6 bases). Trimming cost V 3 bases and J 1 base, with 12 bases left between them. The CDR3 has 15 amino acids. Germline V gene lookup returns CDR1 MDHEN and CDR2 SYDVKM. CDR3 region: CASSLPQGIQETQYF. The CDR3 DNA reads TGTGCCAGCAGTTTGCCGCAGGGGATCCAAGAGACCCAGTACTTC. The full variable domain, completed using reference TRBV28 and TRBJ2-5, is DVKVTQSSRYLVKRTGEKVFLECVQDMDHENMFWYRQDPGLGLRLIYFSYDVKMKEKGDIPEGYSVSREKKERFSLILESASTNQTSMYLCASSLPQGIQETQYFGPGTRLLVL.

This clonotype was seen at least ten times. V usage is TRBV7-2 and J usage is TRBJ2-3; tentative D call: TRBD2 (7 bases). The CDR3 sequence is 16 residues long. CDR1 is SGHTA, CDR2 FQGNSA, per germline. Trimming removed 5 bases from V and 1 base from J, with 16 bases in between. CDR3 residues: CASSPSAGARTDTQYF. In DNA, the CDR3 is TGTGCCAGCAGCCCCTCTGCGGGGGCCCGCACAGATACGCAGTATTTT.

This clonotype was picked up a small number of times. This chain connects TRBV6-2 or TRBV6-3 to TRBJ2-7, with D perhaps assigned TRBD1 or TRBD2 (5 bases each). The CDR3 is 15 residues long. V lost 4 bases, J lost 5 bases, and 18 bases lay in between. Germline V gene lookup returns CDR1 MNHEY and CDR2 SVGEGT. The CDR3 region is CASSSRDGRWNEQYF. The CDR3 DNA follows: TGTGCCAGCAGTTCTAGGGACGGCCGTTGGAACGAGCAGTACTTC.

The J gene is TRBJ2-5, the V gene TRBV12-2; no DNA check was done on the table's D call, TRBD1. TRBV12-2 is shown as a pseudogene. This CDR3 contains 18 residues. The CDR3 DNA follows: TGTGCAAGTCGCTTACCTCTCAGGGGGGACAGCGCGGAAGAGACCCAGTACTTC. As protein: CASRLPLRGDSAEETQYF.

There are a few counts of this clonotype. V usage is TRBV4-2 and J usage is TRBJ2-1; 12 nucleotides line up with TRBD2. V lost 3 bases to trimming and J lost 9 bases; unmatched junction nucleotides: 6. Per the germline V gene, CDR1 is LGHNA and CDR2 is YNFKEQ. The CDR3 contains 15 residues. The CDR3 sequence is CASSQLAGGQGEQFF. DNA for the CDR3: TGTGCCAGCAGCCAGCTAGCGGGGGGGCAGGGTGAGCAGTTCTTC.

This clonotype was detected many times. The chain joins TRBV19 to TRBJ2-7, with D unclear. Germline V lookup: CDR1 LNHDA, CDR2 SQIVND (reference sequence). The length of the CDR3 is 13 residues. Trimming stripped 0 bases from V and 0 bases from J, with 3 bases between. Here the CDR3 reads CASSIEASYEQYF. The CDR3 nucleotides read TGTGCCAGTAGTATAGAGGCCTCCTACGAGCAGTACTTC.

The chain recombines TRBV5-4 with TRBJ2-3; 8 positions match TRBD2. CDR3 size: 15 residues. V shed 0 bases, J shed 7 bases, and the junction held 7 bases outside the gene matches. Germline assignment: CDR1 SGHNT and CDR2 YYREEE (reference sequence). In DNA, the CDR3 is TGTGCCAGCAGCTTGGAGAGCGGGGGATTTAATACGCAGTATTTT. Amino acid sequence: CASSLESGGFNTQYF.

This chain links TRBV19 with TRBJ2-3; D remains unclear. V lost 1 base and J 6 bases, leaving 5 bases between the germline ends. Germline V gene sequence: CDR1 LNHDA, CDR2 SQIVND (reference sequence). This CDR3 contains 12 residues. The CDR3: CASSIVGDTQYF. Here the CDR3 DNA reads TGTGCCAGTAGTATAGTTGGGGATACGCAGTATTTT.

This clonotype was counted only a few times. The chain has TRBV6-1 and TRBJ1-4; TRBD1 matches at 8 bases. V shed 4 bases and J 3 bases; nucleotides not matched to a gene: 7. Germline CDR1 and CDR2: MNHNS and SASEGT. This CDR3 is 16 amino acids long. The CDR3 DNA sequence: TGTGCCAGCAGTGCAGCCAGGGGGCCCCCTAATGAAAAACTGTTTTTT. Protein: CASSAARGPPNEKLFF.